The T cell receptor (beta chain) described here comes from a study of blood T cells in healthy people across ages. Background on the study: Capturing about one barcoded beta molecule per two T cells was achieved by template switching. Study conclusions and caveats: A roughly linear age-dependent decrease characterized TCR beta diversity per million T cells. One million T cells yielded diversity estimates that were considered underestimates. Correlation between TCR beta diversity and naive T cell percentage was strong.

Remarks on this clonotype: The antigen remains undetermined.

CDR3 length: 17 residues. Trimming removed 0 bases from V and 0 bases from J, with 12 bases in between. Per germline, CDR1 SGDLS and CDR2 YYNGEE. Next came a second PCR, run for about 6 to 12 cycles, which used a sample-barcoded 5' primer along with a J-beta primer mix. In TCRdb, the 5' RACE reads were re-called with MiXCR into one record per CDR3 protein. The data show 1,500,000 or so distinct CDR3 sequences, roughly two fifths seen once. The chain uses TRBV9 and TRBJ2-2; the D gene is possibly TRBD2 (5 bases). Source material: blood. This clonotype was sampled from a woman younger than 35 in good health. The CDR3 nucleotides read TGTGCCAGCAGCGTAGTCCCGGCGGGTGCGAACACCGGGGAGCTGTTTTTT. Its translation is CASSVVPAGANTGELFF. Combining the CDR3 with reference TRBV9 and TRBJ2-2 gives the whole variable domain DSGVTQTPKHLITATGQRVTLRCSPRSGDLSVYWYQQSLDQGLQFLIQYYNGEERAKGNILERFSAQQFPDLHSELNLSSLELGDSALYFCASSVVPAGANTGELFFGEGSRLTVL.